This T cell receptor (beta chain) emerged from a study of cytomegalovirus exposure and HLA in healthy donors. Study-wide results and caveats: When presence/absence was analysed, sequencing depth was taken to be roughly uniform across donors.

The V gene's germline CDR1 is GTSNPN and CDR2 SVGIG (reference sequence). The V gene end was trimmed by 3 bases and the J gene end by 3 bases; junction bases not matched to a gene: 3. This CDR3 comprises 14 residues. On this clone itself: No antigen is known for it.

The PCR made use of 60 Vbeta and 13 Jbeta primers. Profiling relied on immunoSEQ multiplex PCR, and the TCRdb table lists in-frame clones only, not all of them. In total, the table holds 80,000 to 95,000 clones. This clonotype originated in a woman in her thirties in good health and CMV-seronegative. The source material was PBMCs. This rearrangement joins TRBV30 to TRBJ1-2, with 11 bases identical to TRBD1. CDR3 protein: CAWRGQGVYYGYTF. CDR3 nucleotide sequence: TGTGCCTGGAGGGGACAGGGGGTCTACTATGGCTACACCTTC. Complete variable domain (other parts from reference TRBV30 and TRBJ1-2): SQTIHQWPATLVQPVGSPLSLECTVEGTSNPNLYWYRQAAGRGLQLLFYSVGIGQISSEVPQNLSASRPQDRQFILSSKKLLLSDSGFYLCAWRGQGVYYGYTFGSGTRLTVV.